The rows below give T cell receptor beta chains drawn from one sample of a study of T cells in Graves' hyperthyroidism and ophthalmopathy. One entry per CDR3 protein results from TCRdb running MiXCR on the multiplex PCR reads. The repertoire holds some 560,000 distinct CDR3 sequences, about 14% seen once, with about 15% in the top ten. The sequencing sample was made of blood. These TCRs come from a woman aged 40 to 50 with Graves' hyperthyroidism. Both conserved end residues are part of each CDR3. The D gene is left open where the match is weak. Not all rows give a size; the values are once, few, many and, for expanded clones, a class.

v_call: TRBV7-2
cdr3_length: 13
j_call: TRBJ2-3
clone_size: .
d_call: .
cdr3_nt: TGTGCCAGCAGCTTCGGTGGGGTCGATACGCAGTATTTT
cdr3_aa: CASSFGGVDTQYF

v_call: TRBV11-2
cdr3_length: 13
j_call: TRBJ2-5
clone_size: many
d_call: .
cdr3_nt: TGTGCCAGCAGCTTAGGAGTTGAAGAGACCCAGTACTTC
cdr3_aa: CASSLGVEETQYF

v_call: TRBV27
cdr3_length: 16
j_call: TRBJ2-3
clone_size: many
d_call: .
cdr3_nt: TGTGCCAGCAGGGCCCAAAACAGGGTGGGCACAGATACGCAGTATTTT
cdr3_aa: CASRAQNRVGTDTQYF

v_call: TRBV28
cdr3_length: 15
j_call: TRBJ2-7
clone_size: .
d_call: TRBD1
cdr3_nt: TGTGCCAGCAGTACAGGGGGCCGGGCTGGGAACGAGCAGTACTTC
cdr3_aa: CASSTGGRAGNEQYF

v_call: TRBV7-6
cdr3_length: 13
j_call: TRBJ2-1
clone_size: many
d_call: .
cdr3_nt: TGTGCCAGCAGTCGACAGACAAGCAATGAGCAGTTCTTC
cdr3_aa: CASSRQTSNEQFF

v_call: TRBV7-9
cdr3_length: 16
j_call: TRBJ2-1
clone_size: many
d_call: .
cdr3_nt: TGTGCCAGCAGCTTAGCGATTAGCGAGCCCTACAATGAGCAGTTCTTC
cdr3_aa: CASSLAISEPYNEQFF

v_call: TRBV20-1
cdr3_length: 10
j_call: TRBJ1-4
clone_size: few
d_call: .
cdr3_nt: TGCAGTGCTCTATGGGGAAAACTGTTTTTT
cdr3_aa: CSALWGKLFF

v_call: TRBV20-1
cdr3_length: 16
j_call: TRBJ2-1
clone_size: many
d_call: TRBD2
cdr3_nt: TGCAGTGCTAGAGATATAAAGCTAGCGGGAAACAATGAGCAGTTCTTC
cdr3_aa: CSARDIKLAGNNEQFF

v_call: TRBV20-1
cdr3_length: 15
j_call: TRBJ2-6
clone_size: .
d_call: .
cdr3_nt: TGCAGTGCTAGCCAGAGGGGGTCTGGGGCCAACGACCTGACTTTC
cdr3_aa: CSASQRGSGANDLTF

v_call: TRBV5-5
cdr3_length: 17
j_call: TRBJ2-2
clone_size: many
d_call: TRBD2
cdr3_nt: TGTGCCAGCAGCTTGTGGACTAGCGGGCCCTTCACCGGGGAGCTGTTTTTT
cdr3_aa: CASSLWTSGPFTGELFF

v_call: TRBV20-1
cdr3_length: 18
j_call: TRBJ1-1
clone_size: many
d_call: TRBD1
cdr3_nt: TGCAGTGCTATTCCTCGGGACAGGGGGCCACCATGGGGAACTGAAGCTTTCTTT
cdr3_aa: CSAIPRDRGPPWGTEAFF

v_call: TRBV20-1
cdr3_length: 15
j_call: TRBJ2-1
clone_size: many
d_call: TRBD2
cdr3_nt: TGCAGTGCGGGGACTAGCGGGAGGGCTGAAAATGAGCAGTTCTTC
cdr3_aa: CSAGTSGRAENEQFF

v_call: TRBV30
cdr3_length: 15
j_call: TRBJ1-1
clone_size: many
d_call: .
cdr3_nt: TGTGCCTGGAGTGTAATGGGGGGACGGAACACTGAAGCTTTCTTT
cdr3_aa: CAWSVMGGRNTEAFF

v_call: TRBV6-6
cdr3_length: 15
j_call: TRBJ2-7
clone_size: .
d_call: TRBD2
cdr3_nt: TGTGCCAGCAGTTACGGACTAGCGGGAGGAGGCGAGCAGTACTTC
cdr3_aa: CASSYGLAGGGEQYF

v_call: TRBV6-1
cdr3_length: 14
j_call: TRBJ1-3
clone_size: many
d_call: .
cdr3_nt: TGTGCCAGCAGTGTACAGGGACCTGGAAACACCATATATTTT
cdr3_aa: CASSVQGPGNTIYF

v_call: TRBV2
cdr3_length: 13
j_call: TRBJ1-2
clone_size: many
d_call: .
cdr3_nt: TGTGCCAGCTCCGGGACTTCTAACTATGGCTACACCTTC
cdr3_aa: CASSGTSNYGYTF

v_call: TRBV3-1
cdr3_length: 13
j_call: TRBJ1-2
clone_size: many
d_call: .
cdr3_nt: TGTGCCAGCAGCCAAGTACAAGCTTCTGGCTACACCTTC
cdr3_aa: CASSQVQASGYTF

v_call: TRBV14
cdr3_length: 16
j_call: TRBJ2-1
clone_size: .
d_call: TRBD2
cdr3_nt: TGTGCCAGCAGCGGCTGGAACCAGCGGGGAGGTGATGAGCAGTTCTTC
cdr3_aa: CASSGWNQRGGDEQFF

v_call: TRBV4-2
cdr3_length: 17
j_call: TRBJ2-1
clone_size: few
d_call: .
cdr3_nt: TGTGCCAGCAGCCAAGATAGCGTGGCGGAGTCTAACAATGAGCAGTTCTTC
cdr3_aa: CASSQDSVAESNNEQFF

v_call: TRBV13
cdr3_length: 16
j_call: TRBJ2-1
clone_size: .
d_call: TRBD1
cdr3_nt: TGTGCCAGCAGCTTAGCCTTGGGACAGGGGGATAGTGAGCAGTTCTTC
cdr3_aa: CASSLALGQGDSEQFF

v_call: TRBV20-1
cdr3_length: 14
j_call: TRBJ2-5
clone_size: .
d_call: TRBD2
cdr3_nt: TGCAGTGCGCTCCAGGGACTACGTCAAGAGACCCAGTACTTC
cdr3_aa: CSALQGLRQETQYF

v_call: TRBV20-1
cdr3_length: 16
j_call: TRBJ2-1
clone_size: many
d_call: TRBD2
cdr3_nt: TGCAGTGCTAGGACTAGCGGGACTAGATCCTACAATGAGCAGTTCTTC
cdr3_aa: CSARTSGTRSYNEQFF

v_call: TRBV7-2
cdr3_length: 18
j_call: TRBJ2-1
clone_size: many
d_call: .
cdr3_nt: TGTGCCAGCAGCTTAGGGGGACTCTTACCGAGCTCCTACAATGAGCAGTTCTTC
cdr3_aa: CASSLGGLLPSSYNEQFF

v_call: TRBV20-1
cdr3_length: 12
j_call: TRBJ1-1
clone_size: few
d_call: TRBD1
cdr3_nt: TGCAGTGCTCAGACAGGGTTCACTGAAGCTTTCTTT
cdr3_aa: CSAQTGFTEAFF

v_call: TRBV28
cdr3_length: 15
j_call: TRBJ2-4
clone_size: many
d_call: TRBD1
cdr3_nt: TGTGCCAGCACGGGGGGACAGGGGGCCAAAAACATTCAGTACTTC
cdr3_aa: CASTGGQGAKNIQYF